This passage covers 30 T cell receptor beta chains from one sample sequenced in a study of tumor-infiltrating lymphocytes in localized non-small cell lung cancer. TCRdb keeps only in-frame clones here, not all; method: immunoSEQ multiplex PCR. This table holds more than 8,500 clones, 60% to 80% found once. Material for sequencing was uninvolved lung tissue not adjacent to the tumor. These receptors were collected from a human donor with non-small cell lung cancer.

This clone was observed a handful of times. The chain recombines TRBV5-1 with TRBJ2-7; TRBD2 matches 10 bases. Losses at the gene ends were 4 bases for V and 4 bases for J; bases not matched to a gene: 8. Germline V gene data show CDR1 as SGHRS and CDR2 as YFSETQ. CDR3 length: 15 residues. The CDR3 nucleotides read TGCGCCAGCAGCGTAGCGGGGGGAGGTGGATACGAGCAGTACTTC. Its translation is CASSVAGGGGYEQYF.

This clone was seen only a few times. For the CDR3, the DNA is TGTGCCAGCAGCCCGGGTGGATCCGAGCAGTACTTC. It codes for CASSPGGSEQYF. The chain has TRBV9 and TRBJ2-7; D gene ambiguous. The CDR3 consists of 12 residues. V gave up 4 bases and J gave up 6 bases, with 11 bases separating them. Looked up from germline, CDR1 is SGDLS and CDR2 is YYNGEE.

The chain has TRBV7-2 and TRBJ1-2; 9 bases align to TRBD1. Trimming removed 5 bases from V and 6 bases from J; junction bases left unmatched: 7. Germline lookup yields CDR1 SGHTA and CDR2 FQGNSA. CDR3 size: 14 residues. The CDR3 region has the DNA TGTGCCAGCAGCCCAGGGACAGGGCGAAATGGCTACACCTTC. Protein sequence: CASSPGTGRNGYTF.

The chain joins TRBV27 to TRBJ2-7, with D possibly being TRBD1 or TRBD2 (7 bases each). The germline V and J ends were trimmed by 7 bases and 2 bases, with 24 bases remaining between them. Germline values: CDR1 MNHEY, CDR2 SMNVEV (reference sequence). This CDR3 comprises 17 residues. This chain's CDR3 is CASTIRGGGGATYEQYF. CDR3 in DNA: TGTGCCAGCACCATCAGGGGGGGCGGTGGAGCGACCTACGAGCAGTACTTC.

This clone appeared once. The chain has TRBV5-1 and TRBJ1-2; D perhaps matches TRBD1 (6 bases). The CDR3 is made up of 13 amino acids. Trimming cost V 4 bases and J 3 bases, with 10 bases left between them. The germline V gene encodes CDR1 SGHRS and CDR2 YFSETQ. The CDR3 protein is CASSPGHYYGYTF. The CDR3 DNA is TGCGCCAGCAGCCCGGGACACTACTATGGCTACACCTTC.

V and J are TRBV7-6 and TRBJ2-1; D possibly corresponds to TRBD2 (6 bases). Trimming took off 8 bases at V and 2 bases at J, with 16 bases between the two ends. This CDR3 contains 15 residues. Per germline, CDR1 SGHVS and CDR2 FNYEAQ. This chain's CDR3 is CASQEEGNPYNEQFF. The CDR3 region has the DNA TGTGCCAGCCAGGAGGAGGGGAACCCCTACAATGAGCAGTTCTTC. The entire variable domain, with the rest obtained from reference TRBV7-6 and TRBJ2-1, is as follows: GAGVSQSPRYKVTKRGQDVALRCDPISGHVSLYWYRQALGQGPEFLTYFNYEAQQDKSGLPNDRFSAERPEGSISTLTIQRTEQRDSAMYRCASQEEGNPYNEQFFGPGTRLTVL.

This chain connects TRBV28 to TRBJ1-4, with D uncertain. V lost 6 bases and J lost 7, with 18 bases in between. CDR1 and CDR2 (germline): MDHEN, SYDVKM. There are 15 residues in the CDR3. CDR3 bases: TGTGCCAGCAGCCCCCCCCGGGGTTTCAGTGAAAAACTGTTTTTT. Translated: CASSPPRGFSEKLFF.

The chain recombines TRBV20-1 with TRBJ1-2; unclear D gene. Germline V gene data show CDR1 as DFQATT and CDR2 as SNEGSKA (reference sequence). The CDR3 is 8 amino acids. V lost 7 bases and J lost 6, with 3 bases in between. CDR3 DNA: TGCAGTGAGGATGGCTACACCTTC. Its protein is CSEDGYTF.

As DNA, the CDR3 is TGCAGCACCAACCAACTAGCGGGGGAGGCAGATACGCAGTATTTT. It encodes CSTNQLAGEADTQYF. J is TRBJ2-3 and V is TRBV29-1, with 11 bases that match TRBD2. Germline lookup yields CDR1 SQVTM and CDR2 ANQGSEA. The CDR3 length is 15 residues. J gave up 4 bases and V 8 bases, and 11 bases lay outside the gene matches.

As for this clone: One end of the junction does not line up with germline, which may come from a read error. The chain is built from TRBV4-1 and TRBJ1-2; D unresolved. The CDR3 covers 12 residues. Germline lookup yields CDR1 MGHRA and CDR2 YSYEKL. CDR3 nucleotide sequence: TGTGCCAGCAGCTTAGACATCGGGGGCTACACCTTC. Amino acids: CASSLDIGGYTF.

The V gene is TRBV18, the J gene TRBJ2-7, with TRBD1 matching over 8 bases. This CDR3 contains 15 residues. The germline V gene encodes CDR1 KGHSH and CDR2 LQKENI. V shed 0 bases, J shed 4 bases, and the junction held 5 bases outside the gene matches. The CDR3 nucleotides read TGTGCCAGCTCACCACCGAACAGGGGGAGGTACGAGCAGTACTTC. Translated, it gives CASSPPNRGRYEQYF.

The chain links TRBV7-8 to TRBJ1-6; TRBD1 might be the D (6 bases). Trimming pared 2 bases from V and 7 bases from J, leaving 18 bases between. CDR1 and CDR2 from the germline V gene are SGHVS and FQNEAQ. The length of the CDR3 is 17 residues. The CDR3 DNA follows: TGTGCCAGCAGCTTAACCCCAGGGGCTACGCCAAATTCACCCCTCCACTTT. It codes for CASSLTPGATPNSPLHF.

The CDR3 DNA sequence: TGTGCCAGCAGTCTCGGGAGGGATTTATATAATTCACCCCTCCACTTT. This gives the protein CASSLGRDLYNSPLHF. The chain combines TRBV2 with TRBJ1-6; D unclear. Germline values: CDR1 SNHLY, CDR2 FYNNEI. The germline V and J ends were trimmed by 5 bases and 4 bases, with 15 bases remaining between them. There are 16 residues in the CDR3. Filled out from reference TRBV2 and TRBJ1-6, the complete variable domain reads EPEVTQTPSHQVTQMGQEVILRCVPISNHLYFYWYRQILGQKVEFLVSFYNNEISEKSEIFDDQFSVERPDGSNFTLKIRSTKLEDSAMYFCASSLGRDLYNSPLHFGNGTRLTVT.

The rearrangement uses TRBV10-3 and TRBJ2-7; D not resolved. The CDR3 covers 12 residues. V lost 7 bases and J 5 bases, leaving 12 bases between the germline ends. The germline V gene encodes CDR1 ENHRY and CDR2 SYGVKD. The CDR3: CAINRGLHEQYF. DNA for the CDR3: TGTGCCATCAATAGAGGCCTCCACGAGCAGTACTTC.

This sequence joins TRBV6-6 and TRBJ1-1; no definite D call. Per the germline V gene, CDR1 is MNHNY and CDR2 is SVGAGI (reference sequence). V was cut by 4 bases and J by 1 base, with 10 bases left in between. The CDR3 has 14 residues. The CDR3 region is CASSSEQQNTEAFF. CDR3 DNA sequence: TGTGCCAGCAGTTCTGAACAGCAGAACACTGAAGCTTTCTTT.

This sequence joins TRBV7-2 and TRBJ2-2; TRBD1 is a possible D gene (5 bases). The CDR3 is made up of 14 amino acids. Trimming pared 3 bases from V and 3 bases from J, leaving 8 bases between. Germline V gene lookup returns CDR1 SGHTA and CDR2 FQGNSA. Here the CDR3 DNA reads TGTGCCAGCAGCTTCGACAGTTACACCGGGGAGCTGTTTTTT. It yields the protein CASSFDSYTGELFF.

The chain uses TRBV2 and TRBJ1-5; possibly TRBD1 for D (5 bases). Trimming removed 0 bases at V and 6 bases at J, with 15 bases between. Germline-derived CDR1 and CDR2 are SNHLY and FYNNEI. The CDR3 length is 16 residues. CDR3 DNA: TGTGCCAGCAGTGAAGCGGGGCCAGCCTCAGGTCAGCCCCAGCATTTT. The encoded protein is CASSEAGPASGQPQHF. Filled out from reference TRBV2 and TRBJ1-5, the complete variable domain reads EPEVTQTPSHQVTQMGQEVILRCVPISNHLYFYWYRQILGQKVEFLVSFYNNEISEKSEIFDDQFSVERPDGSNFTLKIRSTKLEDSAMYFCASSEAGPASGQPQHFGDGTRLSIL.

This clone was found a few times. V usage is TRBV5-4 and J usage is TRBJ1-3; 7 bases fit TRBD1. The germline V gene has CDR1 SGHNT and CDR2 YYREEE (reference sequence). The ends lost 4 bases at V and 3 bases at J; junction bases unmatched: 10. This CDR3 has 16 amino acids. CDR3 residues: CASSVAGGLSGNTIYF. The CDR3 bases are TGTGCCAGCAGCGTAGCAGGGGGACTAAGTGGAAACACCATATATTTT.

The V call is TRBV6-1, the J call TRBJ1-1; D is possibly TRBD1 (6 bases). Germline assignment: CDR1 MNHNS and CDR2 SASEGT. This CDR3 spans 15 amino acids. V lost 2 bases and J lost 0, with 10 bases in between. The CDR3 DNA sequence: TGTGCCAGCAGTGAATCCGAGGGGGTGAACACTGAAGCTTTCTTT. It yields the protein CASSESEGVNTEAFF.

In its sample, this clone was seen a few times. The rearrangement joins TRBV11-3 to TRBJ2-7; D unresolved. Trimming left V 1 base short and J 2 bases short, with 6 bases between. Germline loops: CDR1 SGHNT, CDR2 YENEEA. The CDR3 totals 13 residues. CDR3 DNA sequence: TGTGCCAGCAGCTTAGGGGCCACCTACGAGCAGTACTTC. Its protein product is CASSLGATYEQYF. The entire variable domain, with the rest obtained from reference TRBV11-3 and TRBJ2-7, is as follows: EAGVVQSPRYKIIEKKQPVAFWCNPISGHNTLYWYLQNLGQGPELLIRYENEEAVDDSQLPKDRFSAERLKGVDSTLKIQPAELGDSAVYLCASSLGATYEQYFGPGTRLTVT.

The rearrangement joins TRBV11-3 to TRBJ2-2; no clear D gene. The CDR3 totals 13 residues. Germline V gene sequence: CDR1 SGHNT, CDR2 YENEEA. V was clipped by 1 base and J by 2 bases, with 2 bases between them. Here the CDR3 DNA reads TGTGCCAGCAGCTTAGTCAACACCGGGGAGCTGTTTTTT. It is translated as CASSLVNTGELFF.

This clone came up a few times. The rearrangement uses TRBV5-6 and TRBJ1-6, with a possible D match to TRBD1 (6 bases). The germline V gene has CDR1 SGHDT and CDR2 YYEEEE. Trimming cost V 4 bases and J 8 bases, with 10 bases left between them. The CDR3 covers 13 residues. The CDR3 region has the DNA TGTGCCAGCAGCCCGGACAGATATTCACCCCTCCACTTT. Protein product: CASSPDRYSPLHF.

The rearrangement uses TRBV5-1 and TRBJ2-2; D perhaps matches TRBD1 (5 bases). Between the trimmed V and J ends, which lost 4 bases and 4 bases, there was a span of 11 bases. This CDR3 has 14 residues. The V gene's germline CDR1 is SGHRS and CDR2 YFSETQ. CDR3 DNA sequence: TGCGCCAGCAGCAGTCAGGGTCCCACCGGGGAGCTGTTTTTT. The encoded protein is CASSSQGPTGELFF.

The chain couples TRBV11-2 to TRBJ2-2; 9 positions agree with TRBD1. Per germline, CDR1 SGHAT and CDR2 FQNNGV. The CDR3 length is 14 residues. Trimming cost V 1 base and J 7 bases; bases outside gene matches: 1. CDR3 amino acids: CASSLGTGVGELFF. The CDR3 DNA follows: TGTGCCAGCAGCTTAGGGACAGGGGTCGGGGAGCTGTTTTTT.

This chain joins TRBV6-6 and TRBJ1-2, with D possibly TRBD1 on 5 matching bases. The CDR3 extends over 14 amino acids. The ends were cut back, 5 bases at V and 4 bases at J, with 14 bases in the middle. Germline CDR1 is MNHNY and CDR2 is SVGAGI (reference sequence). CDR3 loop: CASSKGQAVYGYTF. The CDR3 DNA is TGTGCCAGCAGTAAGGGGCAGGCTGTCTATGGCTACACCTTC.

This rearrangement joins TRBV11-2 to TRBJ2-1; 10 bases map to TRBD2. The germline gives CDR1 SGHAT, CDR2 FQNNGV. J was trimmed by 9 bases and V by 1 base; bases with no gene match: 6. This CDR3 comprises 15 residues. This CDR3 is CASSLVTSGVSEQFF. DNA for the CDR3: TGTGCCAGCAGCTTAGTAACTAGCGGGGTTAGTGAGCAGTTCTTC.

The chain carries TRBV13 and TRBJ1-6; unclear D gene. Germline V gives CDR1 PRHDT, CDR2 FYEKMQ (reference sequence). V was cut by 5 bases and J by 15 bases, with 17 bases left in between. The CDR3 covers 13 residues. Here the CDR3 DNA reads TGTGCCAGCAGCCCGAGAGGCCTCTTGGACCTCCACTTT. Amino acid sequence: CASSPRGLLDLHF.

V gene TRBV10-3 combines with J gene TRBJ1-3; D uncertain. The CDR3 contains 15 residues. Trimming removed 5 bases from V and 1 base from J, with 12 bases in between. Germline assignment: CDR1 ENHRY and CDR2 SYGVKD. The CDR3 region has the DNA TGTGCCATCAGTCCAATCGCCGGGTCTGGAAACACCATATATTTT. Residues: CAISPIAGSGNTIYF.

This chain joins TRBV7-3 and TRBJ2-1; 8 nucleotides agree with TRBD2. The CDR3 consists of 15 residues. V gave up 4 bases and J gave up 7 bases; unmatched junction bases: 9. Germline CDR1 is SGHTA and CDR2 is FQGTGA. The CDR3: CASSSPGTSGNEQFF. The CDR3 bases are TGTGCCAGCAGCTCCCCCGGGACTAGTGGGAATGAGCAGTTCTTC.

The chain is built from TRBV4-2 and TRBJ2-5; TRBD2 aligns across 15 bases. V trimming: 4 bases; J trimming: 4 bases; junction bases outside the gene matches: 7. Germline lookup yields CDR1 LGHNA and CDR2 YNFKEQ. The CDR3 runs 17 residues. CDR3 nucleotides: TGTGCCAGCAGCCCCGGACTAGCGGGGGGGTATGGAGAGACCCAGTACTTC. It yields the protein CASSPGLAGGYGETQYF.